The 11 T cell receptor beta chains in this list originate from one sample, sequenced in a study of brain T cells in children with intractable seizures. This table comes from immunoSEQ multiplex PCR, and its TCRdb copy is limited to in-frame clones, with some not included. The data show tens of thousands of clones, around nine tenths seen once. The specimen comprised peripheral blood, sampled at surgery. These receptors originate from a girl aged 2-10 years with Rasmussen encephalitis and intractable seizures.

V is TRBV11-2 and J is TRBJ1-1; TRBD1 might be the D (6 bases). This CDR3 is 17 amino acids long. V was clipped by 1 base and J by 3 bases, with 18 bases between them. Germline assignment: CDR1 SGHAT and CDR2 FQNNGV. The chain's CDR3 is CASSLGRGKGMDTEAFF. Written as DNA, the CDR3 is TGTGCCAGCAGCTTAGGCAGGGGTAAGGGAATGGACACTGAAGCTTTCTTT.

The chain is built from TRBV27 and TRBJ2-5; D perhaps matches TRBD1 (5 bases). The ends were cut back, 6 bases at V and 4 bases at J, with 12 bases in the middle. This CDR3 has 13 residues. Germline V gives CDR1 MNHEY, CDR2 SMNVEV (reference sequence). CDR3 DNA: TGTGCCAGCAGCCCTTATGGGGCAGAGACCCAGTACTTC. It yields the protein CASSPYGAETQYF.

The chain carries TRBV15 and TRBJ1-6, with D tentatively TRBD1 (5 bases). Germline V lookup: CDR1 LNHNV, CDR2 YYDKDF (reference sequence). The V and J ends lost 1 base and 12 bases respectively, with 16 bases between them. This CDR3 comprises 15 residues. CDR3 sequence: CATSRGSSGGGPLHF. The DNA for the CDR3 is TGTGCCACCAGCAGAGGTAGCTCTGGGGGGGGACCCCTCCACTTT.

V usage is TRBV5-4 and J usage is TRBJ1-3, with TRBD1 matching over 12 bases. The CDR3 loop spans 17 amino acids. V lost 0 bases, J lost 7 bases, and 8 bases stayed unmatched. Germline CDR1 reads SGHNT; CDR2 reads YYREEE (reference sequence). The DNA for the CDR3 is TGTGCCAGCAGCTTGGGGCCCTGGGACAGGGGGCGTAACACCATATATTTT. Translating gives CASSLGPWDRGRNTIYF.

The rearrangement uses TRBV7-2 and TRBJ1-5; possibly TRBD1 for D (5 bases). The germline V and J ends were trimmed by 3 bases and 6 bases, with 12 bases remaining between them. Germline CDR1 reads SGHTA; CDR2 reads FQGNSA. The CDR3 extends over 14 amino acids. The CDR3 loop is CASSFSGLSQPQHF. In DNA, the CDR3 is TGTGCCAGCAGCTTCTCAGGGCTGAGTCAGCCCCAGCATTTT.

The chain uses TRBV19 and TRBJ2-6, with D tentatively TRBD1 (6 bases). This CDR3 is built from 20 residues. V was cut by 7 bases and J by 0 bases, with 25 bases left in between. CDR1 and CDR2 (germline): LNHDA, SQIVND (reference sequence). This CDR3 reads CASNPEFRGPPISGANVLTF. The DNA of the CDR3 is TGTGCCAGTAACCCCGAATTCAGGGGCCCACCGATCTCTGGGGCCAACGTCCTGACTTTC. Full variable domain (outside the CDR3, taken from reference TRBV19 and TRBJ2-6): DGGITQSPKYLFRKEGQNVTLSCEQNLNHDAMYWYRQDPGQGLRLIYYSQIVNDFQKGDIAEGYSVSREKKESFPLTVTSAQKNPTAFYLCASNPEFRGPPISGANVLTFGAGSRLTVL.

The rearrangement uses TRBV27 and TRBJ2-7; weak D call: TRBD1 (6 bases). Germline V gene sequence: CDR1 MNHEY, CDR2 SMNVEV (reference sequence). V lost 6 bases and J 3 bases, leaving 15 bases between the germline ends. The CDR3 is 14 amino acids. CDR3 in amino acids: CASRPTGNDYEQYF. The CDR3, as DNA: TGTGCCAGCAGGCCTACAGGGAACGACTACGAGCAGTACTTC.

The V call is TRBV30, the J call TRBJ2-7; TRBD2 might be the D (5 bases). This CDR3 region has 16 residues. V lost 2 bases and J lost 2, with 19 bases in between. The germline CDR1 and CDR2 sequences are GTSNPN and SVGIG (reference sequence). CDR3 region: CAWSSVYGIKTYEQYF. CDR3 sequence (DNA): TGTGCCTGGAGTTCCGTCTACGGGATCAAAACCTACGAGCAGTACTTC.

The rearrangement links TRBV12-3 or TRBV12-4 to TRBJ2-3; D not certain. V shed 8 bases and J shed 5 bases, with 8 bases lying between them. The CDR3 is 11 amino acids. The CDR3 loop is CASARVDTQYF. Written as DNA, the CDR3 is TGTGCCAGCGCCCGAGTAGATACGCAGTATTTT.

This chain connects TRBV4-2 to TRBJ1-2; D may be TRBD1 (5 bases). The germline V and J ends were trimmed by 0 bases and 4 bases, with 12 bases remaining between them. Germline CDR1 is LGHNA and CDR2 is YNFKEQ. This CDR3 spans 15 amino acids. CDR3 in amino acids: CASSQESGGAYGYTF. The CDR3 DNA reads TGTGCCAGCAGCCAAGAATCAGGAGGGGCCTATGGCTACACCTTC.

This chain joins TRBV5-1 and TRBJ1-2; weak D call: TRBD1 (6 bases). Germline loops: CDR1 SGHRS, CDR2 YFSETQ. V lost 0 bases, J lost 0 bases, and 9 bases lay in between. The CDR3 consists of 15 residues. This CDR3 is CASSLASGANYGYTF. The DNA for the CDR3 is TGCGCCAGCAGCTTGGCTTCAGGGGCTAACTATGGCTACACCTTC.